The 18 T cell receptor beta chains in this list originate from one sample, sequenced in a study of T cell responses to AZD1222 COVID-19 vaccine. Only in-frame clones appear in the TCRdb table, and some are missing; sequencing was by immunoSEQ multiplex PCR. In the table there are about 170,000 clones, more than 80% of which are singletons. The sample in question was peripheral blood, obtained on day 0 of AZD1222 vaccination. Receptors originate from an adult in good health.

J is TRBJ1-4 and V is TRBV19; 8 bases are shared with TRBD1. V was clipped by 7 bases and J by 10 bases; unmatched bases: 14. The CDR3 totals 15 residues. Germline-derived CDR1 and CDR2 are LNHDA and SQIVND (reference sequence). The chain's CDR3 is CASIGSTGGKGKLFF. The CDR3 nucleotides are TGTGCCAGTATTGGGTCAACAGGGGGTAAAGGAAAACTGTTTTTT.

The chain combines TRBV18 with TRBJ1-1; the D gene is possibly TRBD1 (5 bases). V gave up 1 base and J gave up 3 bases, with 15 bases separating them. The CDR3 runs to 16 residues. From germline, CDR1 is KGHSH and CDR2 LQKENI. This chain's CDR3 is CASSPLGPRRDTEAFF. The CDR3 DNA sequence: TGTGCCAGCTCACCACTGGGACCCAGGAGGGACACTGAAGCTTTCTTT.

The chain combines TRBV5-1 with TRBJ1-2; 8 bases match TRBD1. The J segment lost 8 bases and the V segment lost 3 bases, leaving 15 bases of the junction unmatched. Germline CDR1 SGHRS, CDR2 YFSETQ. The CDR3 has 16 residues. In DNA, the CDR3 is TGCGCCAGCAGCTCTGGACAGGGAATTGCCTCGGGAGGCTACACCTTC. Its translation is CASSSGQGIASGGYTF.

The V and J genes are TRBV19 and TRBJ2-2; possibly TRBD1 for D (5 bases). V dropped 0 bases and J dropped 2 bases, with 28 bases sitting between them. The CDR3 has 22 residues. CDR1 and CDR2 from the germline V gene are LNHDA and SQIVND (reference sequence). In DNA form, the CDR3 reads TGTGCCAGTAGTATAGACACACTTGCCAAGGACATCCGAAGACCAAACACCGGGGAGCTGTTTTTT. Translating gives CASSIDTLAKDIRRPNTGELFF.

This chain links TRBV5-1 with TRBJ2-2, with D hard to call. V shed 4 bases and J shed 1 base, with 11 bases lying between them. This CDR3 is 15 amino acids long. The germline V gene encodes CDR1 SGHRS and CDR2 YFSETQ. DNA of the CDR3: TGCGCCAGCAGCAACAGTATGCGGAACACCGGGGAGCTGTTTTTT. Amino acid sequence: CASSNSMRNTGELFF.

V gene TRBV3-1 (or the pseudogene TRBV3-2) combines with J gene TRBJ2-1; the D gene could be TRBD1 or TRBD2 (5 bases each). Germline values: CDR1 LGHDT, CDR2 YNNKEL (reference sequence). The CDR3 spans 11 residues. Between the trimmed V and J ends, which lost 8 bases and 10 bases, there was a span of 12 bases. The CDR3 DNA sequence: TGTGCCAGCTCACAGGCGGGCGAGCAGTTCTTC. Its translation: CASSQAGEQFF.

The CDR3 coding sequence is TGTGCCAGCAGTCGTAATACAGGGGGAAATCAGCCCCAGCATTTT. Encoded protein: CASSRNTGGNQPQHF. This chain joins TRBV6-5 and TRBJ1-5; TRBD1 agrees at 8 bases. Germline V gene data show CDR1 as MNHEY and CDR2 as SVGAGI. The CDR3 spans 15 residues. The J segment lost 4 bases and the V segment lost 5 bases, leaving 7 bases of the junction unmatched.

The CDR3 loop is CASSLGQGLKETQYF. In DNA form, the CDR3 reads TGCGCCAGCAGCTTGGGCCAGGGGTTAAAGGAGACCCAGTACTTC. J is TRBJ2-5 and V is TRBV5-1; D may be TRBD1 (6 bases). With 0 bases removed from V and 5 bases from J, the gap between germline ends came to 14 bases. This CDR3 comprises 15 residues. Looked up from germline, CDR1 is SGHRS and CDR2 is YFSETQ. Based on the CDR3 plus reference TRBV5-1 and TRBJ2-5, the full variable domain is KAGVTQTPRYLIKTRGQQVTLSCSPISGHRSVSWYQQTPGQGLQFLFEYFSETQRNKGNFPGRFSGRQFSNSRSEMNVSTLELGDSALYLCASSLGQGLKETQYFGPGTRLLVL.

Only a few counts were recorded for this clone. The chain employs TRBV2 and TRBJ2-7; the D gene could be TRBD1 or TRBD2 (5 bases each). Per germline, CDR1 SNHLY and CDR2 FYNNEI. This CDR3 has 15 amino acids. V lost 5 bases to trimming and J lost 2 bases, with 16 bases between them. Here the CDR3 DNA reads TGTGCCAGCAGTCCAATTAGAAGGGGACCCTACGAGCAGTACTTC. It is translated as CASSPIRRGPYEQYF.

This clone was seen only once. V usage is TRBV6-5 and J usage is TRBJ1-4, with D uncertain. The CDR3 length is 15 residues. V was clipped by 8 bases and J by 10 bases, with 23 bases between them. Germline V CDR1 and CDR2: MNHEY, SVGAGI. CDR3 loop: CASAGEDSRGGKLFF. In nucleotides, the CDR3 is TGTGCCAGCGCGGGAGAGGATTCTCGAGGAGGAAAACTGTTTTTT.

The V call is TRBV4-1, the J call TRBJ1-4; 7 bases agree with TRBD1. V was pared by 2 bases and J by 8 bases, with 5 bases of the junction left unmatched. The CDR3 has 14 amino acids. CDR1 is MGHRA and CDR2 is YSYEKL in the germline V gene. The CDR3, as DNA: TGCGCCAGCAGCCAACGACAGGGTGGGGAAAAACTGTTTTTT. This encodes CASSQRQGGEKLFF.

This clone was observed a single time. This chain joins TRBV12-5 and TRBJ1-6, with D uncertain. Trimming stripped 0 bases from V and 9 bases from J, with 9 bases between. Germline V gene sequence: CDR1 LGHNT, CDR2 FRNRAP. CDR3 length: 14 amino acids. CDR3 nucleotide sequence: TGTGCTAGTGGTTTGGTACAAGGCATTTCACCCCTCCACTTT. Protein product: CASGLVQGISPLHF.

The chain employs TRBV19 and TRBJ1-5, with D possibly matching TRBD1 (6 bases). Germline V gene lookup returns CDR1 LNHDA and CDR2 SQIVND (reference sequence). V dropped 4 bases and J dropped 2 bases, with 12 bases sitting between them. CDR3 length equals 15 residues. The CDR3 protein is CASSKQGRGNQPQHF. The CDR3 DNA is TGTGCCAGTAGTAAACAGGGACGAGGCAATCAGCCCCAGCATTTT.

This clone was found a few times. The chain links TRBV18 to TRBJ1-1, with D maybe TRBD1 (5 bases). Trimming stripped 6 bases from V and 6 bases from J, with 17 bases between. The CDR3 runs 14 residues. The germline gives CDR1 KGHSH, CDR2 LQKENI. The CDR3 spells CASSSGRVDAEAFF. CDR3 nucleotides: TGTGCCAGCTCTTCGGGACGGGTGGACGCTGAAGCTTTCTTT.

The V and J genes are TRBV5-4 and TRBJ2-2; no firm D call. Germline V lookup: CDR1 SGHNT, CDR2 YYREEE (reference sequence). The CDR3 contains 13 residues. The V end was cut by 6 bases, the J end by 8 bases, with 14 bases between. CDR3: CASTDKSAGELFF. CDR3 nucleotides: TGTGCCAGCACCGACAAGTCGGCGGGGGAGCTGTTTTTT.

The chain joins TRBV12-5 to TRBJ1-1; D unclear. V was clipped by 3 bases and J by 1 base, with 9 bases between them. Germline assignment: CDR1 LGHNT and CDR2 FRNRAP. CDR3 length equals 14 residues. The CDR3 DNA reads TGTGCTAGTGGTTTAGGCACAGAGAACACTGAAGCTTTCTTT. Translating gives CASGLGTENTEAFF.

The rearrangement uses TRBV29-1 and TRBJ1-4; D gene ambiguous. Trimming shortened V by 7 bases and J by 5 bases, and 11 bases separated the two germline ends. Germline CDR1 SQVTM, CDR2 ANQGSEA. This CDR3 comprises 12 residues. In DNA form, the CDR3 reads TGCAGCGCTACTCGGGGAAATGAAAAACTGTTTTTT. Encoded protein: CSATRGNEKLFF.

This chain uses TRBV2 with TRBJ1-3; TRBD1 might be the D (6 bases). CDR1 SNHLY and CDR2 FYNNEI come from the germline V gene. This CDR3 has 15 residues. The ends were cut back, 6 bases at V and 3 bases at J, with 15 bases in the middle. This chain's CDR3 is CASSPGAGVGNTIYF. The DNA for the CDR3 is TGTGCCAGCAGCCCCGGGGCAGGGGTTGGAAACACCATATATTTT.